These 32 T cell receptor beta chains were all obtained from the same sample, sequenced in a study of shared clonotypes between healthy human individuals. Sequencing used immunoSEQ multiplex PCR; TCRdb keeps in-frame clones, though not all of them. The table includes approximately 530,000 clones, approximately 95% detected once. Sequences were obtained from naive CD4+ T cells sorted from blood. Specified subset: CD45RA+ positively selected. The receptor source for this set is a woman in her 30s in good health.

This clone was found once. The J gene is TRBJ2-5, the V gene TRBV4-1; no clear D. This CDR3 is built from 14 residues. Germline V gene sequence: CDR1 MGHRA, CDR2 YSYEKL. Trimming cost V 5 bases and J 8 bases, with 18 bases left between them. Written as DNA, the CDR3 is TGCGCCAGCAGCGAAAAGGACCCACCCCGAACCCAGTACTTC. Its protein product is CASSEKDPPRTQYF.

The rearrangement links TRBV19 to TRBJ2-1; tentative D call: TRBD2 (6 bases). This CDR3 is built from 15 residues. Germline V lookup: CDR1 LNHDA, CDR2 SQIVND (reference sequence). V lost 6 bases, J lost 11 bases, and 23 bases lay in between. As DNA, the CDR3 is TGTGCCAGTAGCCGCTCCCCGGGACTTTCAAGGAAGCAGTTCTTC. As protein: CASSRSPGLSRKQFF.

The chain couples TRBV28 to TRBJ2-2; D remains ambiguous. V was clipped by 1 base and J by 7 bases, with 13 bases between them. The CDR3 consists of 15 residues. Germline V lookup: CDR1 MDHEN, CDR2 SYDVKM. The CDR3 loop reads CASSLYPLSGGELFF. The DNA for the CDR3 is TGTGCCAGCAGTTTATACCCCCTAAGTGGCGGGGAGCTGTTTTTT. The whole variable domain, filled in from reference TRBV28 and TRBJ2-2, reads DVKVTQSSRYLVKRTGEKVFLECVQDMDHENMFWYRQDPGLGLRLIYFSYDVKMKEKGDIPEGYSVSREKKERFSLILESASTNQTSMYLCASSLYPLSGGELFFGEGSRLTVL.

V usage is TRBV30 and J usage is TRBJ1-1; D call uncertain. Trimming removed 0 bases from V and 11 bases from J, with 10 bases in between. CDR3 length: 11 residues. Germline lookup yields CDR1 GTSNPN and CDR2 SVGIG (reference sequence). The chain's CDR3 is CAWSVGSVAFF. CDR3 in DNA: TGTGCCTGGAGTGTAGGGTCTGTCGCTTTCTTT.

This clone was detected only once. The chain has TRBV7-3 and TRBJ1-2, with no clear D. CDR3 length equals 15 residues. V lost 2 bases and J lost 4, with 14 bases in between. The V gene's germline CDR1 is SGHTA and CDR2 FQGTGA. In DNA form, the CDR3 reads TGTGCCAGCAGCTTACTTCGAGAGGGTAGCTATGGCTACACCTTC. This sequence encodes CASSLLREGSYGYTF.

J is TRBJ2-5 and V is TRBV11-1, with 9 bases fitting TRBD1. Looked up from germline, CDR1 is SGHAT and CDR2 is FQDESV (reference sequence). This CDR3 region has 14 residues. Unmatched junction bases numbered 6, after V lost 5 bases and J lost 5 bases. In DNA form, the CDR3 reads TGTGCCAGCAGCCCCGGGACAGGGAGGGAGACCCAGTACTTC. Its protein product is CASSPGTGRETQYF.

This clone was counted between two and nine times. J is TRBJ1-5 and V is TRBV27, with 7 bases identical to TRBD1. The germline V gene has CDR1 MNHEY and CDR2 SMNVEV (reference sequence). CDR3 size: 13 residues. V shed 5 bases, J shed 7 bases, and the junction held 5 bases outside the gene matches. Written as DNA, the CDR3 is TGTGCCAGCAGTGCAACCAGGGGGCAGCCCCAGCATTTT. Its protein product is CASSATRGQPQHF.

V is TRBV15 and J is TRBJ2-5, with D perhaps being TRBD1 or TRBD2 (5 bases each). Germline values: CDR1 LNHNV, CDR2 YYDKDF (reference sequence). The CDR3 contains 14 residues. V lost 0 bases, J lost 5 bases, and 10 bases lay in between. The CDR3 spells CATSRDIGEETQYF. The CDR3 nucleotides read TGTGCCACCAGCAGAGATATAGGGGAGGAGACCCAGTACTTC.

The rearrangement links TRBV6-1 to TRBJ2-3; TRBD2 matches 7 bases. The V segment lost 4 bases and the J segment 2 bases; nucleotides outside the gene matches: 6. The CDR3 length is 15 residues. Germline values: CDR1 MNHNS, CDR2 SASEGT. CDR3 amino acids: CASSVLAAYTDTQYF. The CDR3 DNA sequence: TGTGCCAGCAGTGTGCTAGCGGCCTACACAGATACGCAGTATTTT.

The chain carries TRBV2 and TRBJ2-1; the D gene could be TRBD1 or TRBD2 (5 bases each). Deletions cut 4 bases from V and 5 bases from J, with 27 bases between. The CDR3 length is 19 residues. CDR1 is SNHLY and CDR2 is FYNNEI in the germline V gene. The CDR3 is CASSVGVHRKMFGDNEQFF. DNA for the CDR3: TGTGCCAGCAGTGTAGGGGTCCATCGAAAAATGTTCGGGGACAATGAGCAGTTCTTC.

This clone was seen only once. The rearrangement uses TRBV28 and TRBJ1-2, with 8 bases that match TRBD1. The CDR3 is 15 amino acids. V lost 5 bases, J lost 0 bases, and 5 bases stayed unmatched. The V gene's germline CDR1 is MDHEN and CDR2 SYDVKM. The CDR3 coding sequence is TGTGCCAGCAGTGCTCTGACAGGGGCTAACTATGGCTACACCTTC. Amino acids: CASSALTGANYGYTF.

V and J are TRBV9 and TRBJ2-1; 12 nucleotides agree with TRBD1. The germline V gene encodes CDR1 SGDLS and CDR2 YYNGEE. V was pared by 3 bases and J by 9 bases, with 7 bases of the junction left unmatched. CDR3 size: 15 residues. The CDR3 DNA reads TGTGCCAGCAGCGGGGGACAGGGGGCTCTTCTTGAGCAGTTCTTC. As protein: CASSGGQGALLEQFF.

This chain joins TRBV7-9 and TRBJ2-7; D possibly corresponds to TRBD1 (5 bases). Trimming removed 10 bases at V and 3 bases at J, with 13 bases between. The CDR3 has 12 amino acids. Per germline, CDR1 SEHNR and CDR2 FQNEAQ (reference sequence). The CDR3 DNA reads TGTGCCACCGACAGAGACCTCTACGAGCAGTACTTC. Its translation: CATDRDLYEQYF.

The rearrangement links TRBV7-8 to TRBJ1-5; D uncertain. V lost 5 bases and J lost 0, with 14 bases in between. The CDR3 covers 16 residues. Germline V gene sequence: CDR1 SGHVS, CDR2 FQNEAQ. This CDR3 reads CASSRRPGNSNQPQHF. The DNA for the CDR3 is TGTGCCAGCAGCCGGAGACCTGGGAATAGCAATCAGCCCCAGCATTTT.

The chain employs TRBV2 and TRBJ1-3; a weak D match, TRBD1 (6 bases). Deletions cut 5 bases from V and 1 base from J, with 15 bases between. CDR1 is SNHLY and CDR2 is FYNNEI in the germline V gene. The CDR3 has 16 residues. CDR3 in DNA: TGTGCCAGCAGTTTGACAGGACCAGGGTCTGGAAACACCATATATTTT. Residues: CASSLTGPGSGNTIYF.

The chain couples TRBV10-3 to TRBJ2-1, with 9 bases identical to TRBD1. V gave up 5 bases and J gave up 6 bases; unmatched junction bases: 8. Germline V lookup: CDR1 ENHRY, CDR2 SYGVKD. The CDR3 is 15 residues long. The CDR3 DNA follows: TGTGCCATCAGTATGGGACAGGGCCCTTCCAATGAGCAGTTCTTC. It specifies CAISMGQGPSNEQFF.

V is TRBV28 and J is TRBJ2-1; TRBD1 or TRBD2 may be the D gene (5 bases each). The CDR3 spans 12 residues. In germline, CDR1 is MDHEN, CDR2 SYDVKM. Trimming shortened V by 4 bases and J by 15 bases, and 16 bases separated the two germline ends. The DNA of the CDR3 is TGTGCCAGCAGTTCCCGGGACCAGAGATGGTTCTTC. This codes for CASSSRDQRWFF.

The chain is built from TRBV11-2 and TRBJ1-1, with TRBD1 as a possible D gene (6 bases). V shed 5 bases and J shed 3 bases, with 19 bases lying between them. CDR1 is SGHAT and CDR2 is FQNNGV in the germline V gene. CDR3 length: 16 residues. Here the CDR3 DNA reads TGTGCCAGCAGCCCGTGGACAGCCCGATTCGACACTGAAGCTTTCTTT. Protein product: CASSPWTARFDTEAFF. Filled out from reference TRBV11-2 and TRBJ1-1, the complete variable domain reads EAGVAQSPRYKIIEKRQSVAFWCNPISGHATLYWYQQILGQGPKLLIQFQNNGVVDDSQLPKDRFSAERLKGVDSTLKIQPAKLEDSAVYLCASSPWTARFDTEAFFGQGTRLTVV.

The V gene is TRBV4-1, the J gene TRBJ2-7; no definite D call. This CDR3 is 15 amino acids long. Germline V CDR1 and CDR2: MGHRA, YSYEKL. Deletions cut 0 bases from V and 7 bases from J, with 16 bases between. The CDR3 sequence is CASSQDLGTAEEQYF. The CDR3 nucleotides are TGCGCCAGCAGCCAAGATTTGGGTACAGCCGAGGAGCAGTACTTC.

V and J are TRBV27 and TRBJ1-1; TRBD1 matches 8 bases. The CDR3 loop spans 12 amino acids. Germline values: CDR1 MNHEY, CDR2 SMNVEV (reference sequence). The trim removed 5 bases at V and 6 bases at J, leaving 2 bases unmatched. The CDR3, as DNA: TGTGCCAGCAGTCCGACAGGGGCTGAAGCTTTCTTT. This encodes CASSPTGAEAFF.

The V gene is TRBV5-4, the J gene TRBJ2-7; D perhaps matches TRBD2 (6 bases). This CDR3 region has 15 residues. Germline V gene sequence: CDR1 SGHNT, CDR2 YYREEE (reference sequence). The germline V and J ends were trimmed by 1 base and 4 bases, with 15 bases remaining between them. The CDR3, as DNA: TGTGCCAGCAGCTTGCGGTCGGGGGAAGGGTACGAGCAGTACTTC. As protein: CASSLRSGEGYEQYF.

The chain joins TRBV6-1 to TRBJ2-7; D is unresolved. CDR3 size: 11 residues. Trimming stripped 0 bases from V and 7 bases from J, with 4 bases between. Germline values: CDR1 MNHNS, CDR2 SASEGT. CDR3 nucleotides: TGTGCCAGCAGTGAAGCGAGGGAGCAGTACTTC. This translates into CASSEAREQYF.

CDR3 nucleotide sequence: TGTGCCAGCTCACCTTCTCGGGGACTCAATGAGCAGTTCTTC. Its translation is CASSPSRGLNEQFF. V and J are TRBV18 and TRBJ2-1; perhaps TRBD2 as D (6 bases). Deletions cut 3 bases from V and 6 bases from J, with 12 bases between. CDR3 size: 14 residues. Germline CDR1 KGHSH, CDR2 LQKENI.

This chain connects TRBV5-3 to TRBJ2-3; 7 bases fit TRBD1. TRBV5-3 carries the ORF label, with uncertain function. This CDR3 spans 15 amino acids. V shed 8 bases and J 2 bases; nucleotides not matched to a gene: 11. The CDR3 coding sequence is TGTGCCAGCAGCAGCCGACAGGGCCTCACAGATACGCAGTATTTT. Its protein is CASSSRQGLTDTQYF.

The CDR3: CASSSLSGGPYNEQFF. CDR3 bases: TGTGCCAGCTCATCCCTTAGCGGGGGACCCTACAATGAGCAGTTCTTC. The genes are TRBV18 and TRBJ2-1, with TRBD2 matching over 9 bases. The J segment lost 2 bases and the V segment lost 5 bases, leaving 7 bases of the junction unmatched. CDR1 KGHSH and CDR2 LQKENI come from the germline V gene. This CDR3 region has 16 residues.

The V call is TRBV7-7, the J call TRBJ2-1, with a possible D match to TRBD2 (6 bases). This CDR3 contains 16 residues. V was shortened by 5 bases and J by 0 bases, with 14 bases between the two germline ends. The germline CDR1 and CDR2 sequences are SSHAT and FNYEAQ (reference sequence). The CDR3 loop is CASSPSGGSSYNEQFF. The CDR3 coding sequence is TGTGCCAGCAGCCCAAGTGGGGGGAGCTCCTACAATGAGCAGTTCTTC.

V and J are TRBV5-6 and TRBJ2-7, with D possibly TRBD2 on 5 matching bases. Germline V CDR1 and CDR2: SGHDT, YYEEEE. V gave up 5 bases and J gave up 4 bases, with 19 bases separating them. The length of the CDR3 is 15 residues. CDR3 region: CASRANRGRLYEQYF. DNA of the CDR3: TGTGCCAGCAGGGCGAATCGGGGTCGGTTGTACGAGCAGTACTTC.

The chain carries TRBV5-4 and TRBJ2-6, with 9 bases that match TRBD1. Germline V lookup: CDR1 SGHNT, CDR2 YYREEE (reference sequence). CDR3 length: 17 residues. V lost 4 bases, J lost 8 bases, and 13 bases stayed unmatched. CDR3 DNA sequence: TGTGCCAGCAGCCTGGCTAGGGGACAGGGATATTCCAACGTCCTGACTTTC. This codes for CASSLARGQGYSNVLTF.

V usage is TRBV5-1 and J usage is TRBJ1-2, with a possible D match to TRBD1 (5 bases). Trimming removed 0 bases from V and 1 base from J, with 13 bases in between. The CDR3 totals 16 residues. The germline V gene has CDR1 SGHRS and CDR2 YFSETQ. The DNA for the CDR3 is TGCGCCAGCAGCTTGGAGGCAGGGAGCCTTAACTATGGCTACACCTTC. Translated, it gives CASSLEAGSLNYGYTF.

The chain combines TRBV7-8 with TRBJ1-4; tentative D call: TRBD1 (6 bases). From germline, CDR1 is SGHVS and CDR2 FQNEAQ. Trimming took off 5 bases at V and 3 bases at J, with 16 bases between the two ends. CDR3 length: 16 residues. The CDR3 DNA follows: TGTGCCAGCAGCATAACCCGGGGGCTACCTAATGAAAAACTGTTTTTT. Amino acid sequence: CASSITRGLPNEKLFF.

This clone occurred once. The chain uses TRBV11-2 and TRBJ1-1, with unresolved D. The germline V gene has CDR1 SGHAT and CDR2 FQNNGV. The CDR3 spans 13 residues. Trimming left V 0 bases short and J 4 bases short, with 6 bases between. The CDR3 spells CASSLDLVTEAFF. The CDR3, as DNA: TGTGCCAGCAGCTTAGATCTGGTCACTGAAGCTTTCTTT.

The chain's CDR3 is CASSKGLAGIQETQYF. As DNA, the CDR3 is TGTGCCAGCAGCAAAGGACTAGCGGGGATTCAAGAGACCCAGTACTTC. The chain joins TRBV14 to TRBJ2-5; 12 nucleotides agree with TRBD2. The CDR3 is 16 residues long. The germline gives CDR1 SGHDN, CDR2 FVKESK. The J segment lost 2 bases and the V segment lost 5 bases, leaving 6 bases of the junction unmatched.